This is a list of T cell receptor beta chains from one sample in a study of blood T cell repertoires in COVID-19. Profiled with immunoSEQ multiplex PCR; TCRdb holds only in-frame clones, not every one. This table holds roughly 300,000 clones, 92% found once. The sequencing sample was made of PBMCs or T cells enriched from blood (not recorded which). These receptors were taken from a woman aged 30 to 39 who had recovered from COVID-19. Both conserved end residues are part of each CDR3. The D gene is left open where the match is weak. Clone size appears in some rows only: once, few, many, or a class for an expanded clone.

j_call | v_call | d_call | clone_size | cdr3_nt | cdr3_aa
TRBJ1-5 | TRBV6-5 | NA | NA | TGTGCCAGCAGTTCGACAGGCCTGCTTAGCAATCAGCCCCAGCATTTT | CASSSTGLLSNQPQHF
TRBJ1-2 | TRBV6-5 | NA | NA | TGTGCCAGCAGGGAGACAGCCTTTACTAACTATGGCTACACCTTC | CASRETAFTNYGYTF
TRBJ2-1 | TRBV9 | TRBD1 | NA | TGTGCCAGCAGTCACAGGGGCGATGAGCAGTTCTTC | CASSHRGDEQFF
TRBJ2-1 | TRBV11-1 | NA | NA | TGTGCCAGCAGCTTGGTCCATAGCTCCTACAATGAGCAGTTCTTC | CASSLVHSSYNEQFF
TRBJ1-1 | TRBV18 | NA | NA | TGTGCCAGCTCCAAGACAGAAATGAACACTGAAGCTTTCTTT | CASSKTEMNTEAFF
TRBJ2-5 | TRBV4-1 | TRBD2 | NA | TGCGCCAGCAGCGGGACTAGCGGCTTTTCAACCCAGTACTTC | CASSGTSGFSTQYF
TRBJ2-1 | TRBV7-3 | TRBD2 | NA | TGTGCCAGCAGCTCTACTAGCGGCAATGAGCAGTTCTTC | CASSSTSGNEQFF
TRBJ2-7 | TRBV7-2 | NA | NA | TGTGCCAGCAGCTTATTCCAGCAACAGGAGCAGTACTTC | CASSLFQQQEQYF
TRBJ1-6 | TRBV5-5 | NA | few | TGTGCCAGCAGCCTCGACACCCAAGAGGGTTCACCCCTCCACTTT | CASSLDTQEGSPLHF
TRBJ1-1 | TRBV19 | NA | NA | TGTGCCAGTAGTAAGCGGGGAAGAGCTTTCTTT | CASSKRGRAFF
TRBJ2-5 | TRBV18 | TRBD1 | NA | TGTGCCAGCTCACCACGGATGAGGGTGGGACAGAAGTACCAAGAGACCCAGTACTTC | CASSPRMRVGQKYQETQYF
TRBJ2-7 | TRBV5-1 | NA | NA | TGCGCCAGCAGCTCCAGGGCAGTCGTCCACGAGCAGTACTTC | CASSSRAVVHEQYF
TRBJ1-1 | TRBV3-1/TRBV3-2 | NA | NA | TGTGCCAGCAGCCCCCTAAGAGGGGGTAACTCTGAAGCTTTCTTT | CASSPLRGGNSEAFF
TRBJ2-7 | TRBV20-1 | TRBD1 | NA | TGCAGTGCTAGTCCCACCGGGACAGACTACGAGCAGTACTTC | CSASPTGTDYEQYF
TRBJ1-2 | TRBV7-9 | TRBD1 | NA | TGTGCCAGCAGCTCGGACAGGGCCCCTCTGGGCTACACCTTC | CASSSDRAPLGYTF
TRBJ2-1 | TRBV12-3/TRBV12-4 | NA | NA | TGTGCCAGCAGTTTCCCCAGGGACAATGAGCAGTTCTTC | CASSFPRDNEQFF
TRBJ1-6 | TRBV20-1 | NA | NA | TGCAGTGCTCCCCGTAATTCCCTCCACTTT | CSAPRNSLHF
TRBJ2-1 | TRBV6-2/TRBV6-3 | NA | NA | TGTGCCAGCAGTTACAGTAGAAACAATGAGCAGTTCTTC | CASSYSRNNEQFF
TRBJ2-3 | TRBV5-4 | TRBD1 | NA | TGTGCCAGCAGCCATAGGGACAGCTACACAGATACGCAGTATTTT | CASSHRDSYTDTQYF
TRBJ1-1 | TRBV10-3 | NA | NA | TGTGCCATCAGACAGGGAATGAACACTGAAGCTTTCTTT | CAIRQGMNTEAFF
TRBJ2-7 | TRBV18 | TRBD1 | NA | TGTGCCAGCTCACCACGGGGACAGGGAGAGCAGTACTTC | CASSPRGQGEQYF
TRBJ2-7 | TRBV30 | TRBD1 | NA | TGTGCCTGTACCTCCGGGACAGGGGTAGGCGAGCAGTACTTC | CACTSGTGVGEQYF
TRBJ2-7 | TRBV27 | TRBD2 | NA | TGTGCCAGCAGTTTATCGTTCCAGCGGGGATACGAGCAGTACTTC | CASSLSFQRGYEQYF
TRBJ2-7 | TRBV18 | TRBD1 | NA | TGTGCCAGCTCGCGGACAGGGGTTGGCCCCCTCTACGAGCAGTACTTC | CASSRTGVGPLYEQYF
TRBJ2-1 | TRBV28 | NA | NA | TGTGCCAGCAGCCTCCAGTCCGGGGAGCAGTTCTTC | CASSLQSGEQFF
TRBJ1-6 | TRBV9 | TRBD1 | NA | TGTGCCAGCAGCTCTAAGAACAGGGGCGAGGCCCTCCACTTT | CASSSKNRGEALHF
TRBJ2-3 | TRBV19 | NA | NA | TGTGCCAGTAGTATAGGGCCATATCCAGATACGCAGTATTTT | CASSIGPYPDTQYF
TRBJ1-5 | TRBV6-5 | NA | NA | TGTGCCAGCGGGAGGGTCAATCAGCCCCAGCATTTT | CASGRVNQPQHF
TRBJ2-7 | TRBV6-5 | NA | NA | TGTGCCAGCAGTCCCATGAATTCGGGGTACGAGCAGTACTTC | CASSPMNSGYEQYF
TRBJ1-4 | TRBV27 | NA | few | TGTGCCAGCAGTTTTGGGCTTACTAATGAAAAACTGTTTTTT | CASSFGLTNEKLFF
TRBJ2-1 | TRBV11-3 | TRBD2 | NA | TGTGCCAGCAGCCCCCATGGACTAGCCCCCCTTGAACAGTTCTTC | CASSPHGLAPLEQFF
TRBJ1-6 | TRBV6-2/TRBV6-3 | TRBD1 | NA | TGTGCCAGCAGTTACGGAGGGGGCAATTCACCCCTCCACTTT | CASSYGGGNSPLHF
TRBJ2-3 | TRBV20-1 | NA | NA | TGCAGTGCTAGCCTAGCGGATACGCAGTATTTT | CSASLADTQYF
TRBJ1-5 | TRBV28 | TRBD1 | NA | TGTGCCAGTTCCGGACAGGGCGATTCGGATCAGCCCCAGCATTTT | CASSGQGDSDQPQHF
TRBJ1-4 | TRBV19 | NA | NA | TGTGCCAGTAGTCGGGGGGCGAGGGCTAATGAAAAACTGTTTTTT | CASSRGARANEKLFF
TRBJ2-3 | TRBV5-5 | NA | NA | TGTGCCAGCAGCTTGGGGCCGGGGTTCACAGATACGCAGTATTTT | CASSLGPGFTDTQYF
TRBJ2-7 | TRBV11-3 | TRBD2 | NA | TGTGCCAGCAGCCAGAGCGGGGGGGGCTCCTACGAGCAGTACTTC | CASSQSGGGSYEQYF
TRBJ1-2 | TRBV15 | NA | NA | TGTGCCACCAGCAGAAACAGGGAAGGGCACTATGGCTACACCTTC | CATSRNREGHYGYTF
TRBJ2-6 | TRBV7-2 | NA | many | TGTGCCAGCAGCTTGAGGATTTCTGGGGCCAACGTCCTGACTTTC | CASSLRISGANVLTF
TRBJ1-2 | TRBV7-9 | NA | NA | TGTGCCAGCAGCTTAACCACAGGGCCCGAACGTTATGGCTACACCTTC | CASSLTTGPERYGYTF
TRBJ1-2 | TRBV28 | NA | NA | TGTGCCAGCACCCTCTTTGATAGCTATGGCTACACCTTC | CASTLFDSYGYTF
TRBJ1-1 | TRBV6-6 | NA | NA | TGTGCCAGCAGTGAGGGAGTTACTGAAGCTTTCTTT | CASSEGVTEAFF
TRBJ2-3 | TRBV18 | TRBD2 | NA | TGTGCCAGCTCTCGACTAGCGGACAACACAGATACGCAGTATTTT | CASSRLADNTDTQYF
TRBJ1-1 | TRBV5-1 | NA | NA | TGCGCCAGCAGCGAACCTTTACATGACACTGAAGCTTTCTTT | CASSEPLHDTEAFF
TRBJ1-4 | TRBV7-8 | NA | NA | TGTGCCAGCAGCTTAGGCAGGTGGTCGGGATCTAATGAAAAACTGTTTTTT | CASSLGRWSGSNEKLFF
TRBJ1-2 | TRBV2 | NA | NA | TGTGCCAGCAGTGTTGCAGGAGGAGAATATGGCTACACCTTC | CASSVAGGEYGYTF